The 17 T cell receptor beta chains reported below all come from one sample, sequenced in a study of cytomegalovirus exposure and HLA in healthy donors. PCR employed 60 Vbeta and 13 Jbeta primers. Profiling relied on immunoSEQ multiplex PCR, and the TCRdb table lists in-frame clones only, not all of them. The data contain approximately 150,000 clones, over 60% of them seen just once; the ten biggest clones take up 3.1%. Source material: PBMCs. The receptor set was obtained from a male donor in good health and CMV-seronegative.

The chain recombines TRBV6-5 with TRBJ1-2; D is perhaps TRBD1 (5 bases). Germline V gives CDR1 MNHEY, CDR2 SVGAGI. V lost 9 bases and J lost 5, with 19 bases in between. The CDR3 contains 14 residues. The chain's CDR3 is CASLPAGNQYGYTF. In DNA, the CDR3 is TGTGCCAGTCTGCCAGCAGGGAATCAATATGGCTACACCTTC.

The rearrangement uses TRBV27 and TRBJ1-2, with 9 positions matching TRBD1. Trimming took 5 bases from V and 6 from J; bases not matched to a gene: 7. The length of the CDR3 is 14 residues. CDR1 is MNHEY and CDR2 is SMNVEV in the germline V gene (reference sequence). CDR3 sequence reads: CASSPSGTGNGYTF. CDR3 DNA: TGTGCCAGCAGTCCTTCCGGGACAGGGAATGGCTACACCTTC.

The rearrangement uses TRBV28 and TRBJ2-2, with 8 bases that match TRBD1. Germline V lookup: CDR1 MDHEN, CDR2 SYDVKM. This CDR3 region has 16 residues. With 3 bases clipped from V and 7 bases from J, the junction kept 10 bases outside the gene matches. The CDR3 nucleotides are TGTGCCAGCAGTTTTCTTGGGCAGGGGGCCGGCGGGGAGCTGTTTTTT. Protein product: CASSFLGQGAGGELFF.

In this sample, this clone turned up once. The chain combines TRBV5-4 with TRBJ2-1, with a possible D match to TRBD2 (6 bases). The CDR3 extends over 14 amino acids. Germline CDR1 and CDR2: SGHNT and YYREEE (reference sequence). V lost 8 bases and J 0 bases, leaving 12 bases between the germline ends. The CDR3 DNA reads as TGTGCCAGTTCGGGAGAACTCTCCTACAATGAGCAGTTCTTC. It encodes CASSGELSYNEQFF.

J is TRBJ2-2 and V is TRBV5-1, with 10 nucleotides matching TRBD1. Germline CDR1 is SGHRS and CDR2 is YFSETQ. With 2 bases clipped from V and 4 bases from J, the junction kept 5 bases outside the gene matches. The length of the CDR3 is 16 residues. Written as DNA, the CDR3 is TGCGCCAGCAGCTTACCGGGACAGGGGTCCACCGGGGAGCTGTTTTTT. This sequence encodes CASSLPGQGSTGELFF.

The genes are TRBV10-3 and TRBJ2-1; 10 bases map to TRBD1. V gave up 0 bases and J gave up 9 bases; unmatched junction bases: 14. The CDR3 totals 18 residues. Germline V lookup: CDR1 ENHRY, CDR2 SYGVKD. The CDR3 loop reads CAISESLLTGGISGEQFF. The CDR3 DNA reads TGTGCCATCAGTGAGTCCCTCTTGACAGGGGGCATTAGTGGTGAGCAGTTCTTC.

The chain uses TRBV5-6 and TRBJ2-1; D possibly corresponds to TRBD1 (6 bases). Germline V lookup: CDR1 SGHDT, CDR2 YYEEEE. Between the trimmed V and J ends, which lost 2 bases and 7 bases, there was a span of 16 bases. The CDR3 is 15 residues long. The CDR3 loop reads CASSLYRDPGNEQFF. CDR3 nucleotides: TGTGCCAGCAGCTTATACAGGGACCCGGGAAATGAGCAGTTCTTC.

The V gene is TRBV27, the J gene TRBJ2-7; possibly TRBD2 for D (6 bases). CDR1 is MNHEY, CDR2 SMNVEV, per germline (reference sequence). The CDR3 covers 16 residues. The V end was cut by 6 bases, the J end by 2 bases, with 20 bases between. CDR3 DNA sequence: TGTGCCAGCAGCCCCCGGCGGCGGGAACCCACCTACGAGCAGTACTTC. Protein sequence: CASSPRRREPTYEQYF.

The V call is TRBV28, the J call TRBJ1-5; D gene unclear. The CDR3 runs 16 residues. Trimming removed 6 bases at V and 0 bases at J, with 15 bases between. From germline, CDR1 is MDHEN and CDR2 SYDVKM. CDR3 sequence (DNA): TGTGCCAGCAGCCCTATCTCCGCCGGTAGCAATCAGCCCCAGCATTTT. Translated, it gives CASSPISAGSNQPQHF.

The chain combines TRBV28 with TRBJ1-2; D possibly corresponds to TRBD1 (6 bases). V lost 3 bases to trimming and J lost 5 bases, with 19 bases between them. CDR1 and CDR2 from the germline V gene are MDHEN and SYDVKM. The CDR3 has 16 residues. The CDR3 loop reads CASSLGGGIGTYGYTF. Written as DNA, the CDR3 is TGTGCCAGCAGTTTGGGAGGGGGTATAGGAACTTATGGCTACACCTTC.

DNA of the CDR3: TGTGCCAGCGGGAGCGGGAGGGCCGGGGAGACCCAGTACTTC. It encodes CASGSGRAGETQYF. This chain links TRBV13 with TRBJ2-5; 10 bases are shared with TRBD2. This CDR3 is 14 amino acids long. Germline CDR1 reads PRHDT; CDR2 reads FYEKMQ (reference sequence). V lost 8 bases and J lost 5; bases outside the gene matches: 8.

The chain combines TRBV27 with TRBJ1-1; 9 bases line up with TRBD1. V was pared by 3 bases and J by 1 base, with 12 bases of the junction left unmatched. The germline gives CDR1 MNHEY, CDR2 SMNVEV (reference sequence). This CDR3 comprises 18 residues. The CDR3: CASSLFAHRGRGNTEAFF. CDR3 coding DNA: TGTGCCAGCAGTTTGTTTGCCCACAGGGGGCGGGGGAACACTGAAGCTTTCTTT.

This clone was seen a few times. V is TRBV21-1 and J is TRBJ1-6. TRBV21-1 is assigned pseudogene status. This CDR3 region has 18 residues. CDR3: CASRVGGGHPQYNSPLHF. The CDR3 DNA is TGTGCCAGCCGGGTCGGGGGGGGGCATCCCCAATATAATTCACCCCTCCACTTT.

The rearrangement joins TRBV28 to TRBJ2-4, with TRBD1 matching 12 bases. Germline V gene data show CDR1 as MDHEN and CDR2 as SYDVKM. The CDR3 covers 15 residues. Unmatched junction bases numbered 8, after V lost 6 bases and J lost 8 bases. The CDR3 spells CASSSGQGAVDIQYF. For the CDR3, the DNA is TGTGCCAGCAGCTCGGGACAGGGGGCGGTGGACATTCAGTACTTC.

The chain has TRBV6-6 and TRBJ2-1; a possible D gene is TRBD1 (6 bases). Germline V gene data show CDR1 as MNHNY and CDR2 as SVGAGI (reference sequence). This CDR3 spans 15 amino acids. V was trimmed by 8 bases and J by 3 bases, leaving 17 bases between them. CDR3 region: CASEGPGTNYNEQFF. The CDR3 region has the DNA TGTGCCAGCGAGGGGCCCGGGACAAACTACAATGAGCAGTTCTTC.

The J gene is TRBJ2-7, the V gene TRBV18; 9 nucleotides line up with TRBD1. V was pared by 3 bases and J by 3 bases, with 6 bases of the junction left unmatched. CDR3 length: 15 amino acids. The germline V gene encodes CDR1 KGHSH and CDR2 LQKENI. The CDR3 sequence is CASSPSGQGFYEQYF. The CDR3 DNA sequence: TGTGCCAGCTCACCTTCGGGACAGGGTTTCTACGAGCAGTACTTC.

About this clone itself: Other DNA sequences in the same sample also yield this CDR3. This chain links TRBV28 with TRBJ1-1; 11 bases line up with TRBD1. J gave up 1 base and V 3 bases, and 1 base lay outside the gene matches. Germline V gene data show CDR1 as MDHEN and CDR2 as SYDVKM. This CDR3 is 15 amino acids long. Here the CDR3 DNA reads TGTGCCAGCAGTTTGGGACAGGGGGGGAACACTGAAGCTTTCTTT. It is translated as CASSLGQGGNTEAFF.